The clone carrying this T cell receptor (beta chain) registers medium-sized by frequency. TRB was amplified by touch-down multiplex PCR, primer pools A and B combined. TCRdb derives one entry per CDR3 protein from the multiplex PCR reads, leaving out DNA. The specimen's table records under 9,000 distinct CDR3 sequences. These data belong to a study of T cell clusters in autoimmune cytopenias. TRB amplification used approximately 250 ng of peripheral blood genomic DNA. There are 15 residues in the CDR3. These data were also filed under a second study, of T cell repertoires in aging, cancer and after chemotherapy. That paper notes: Healthy donors lost TCR diversity with age mainly through richness, cancer patients through richness and evenness. In each cancer cohort, median generation probability increased across chemotherapy, suggesting thymic output rebounded. These repertoire data do not allow conclusions about immunological memory after chemotherapy.

The chain employs TRBV12-3 or TRBV12-4 and TRBJ2-1; TCRdb's D call, TRBD2, is unchecked because there is no DNA. Sequencing was carried out using peripheral blood. The TCR sequence derives from a human donor in good health. CDR3 region: CASSLGDSPYNEQFF.